These T cell receptor beta chains were read from a single sample in a study of blood T cell repertoires in COVID-19. Sequenced by immunoSEQ multiplex PCR; TCRdb stores in-frame clones only, minus some. Of under 150,000 clones in the sample, roughly 76% were seen once. Sequenced: peripheral blood. The receptors derive from a woman aged 45-59 years with active or convalescent COVID-19. CDR3s include the opening cysteine and the closing phenylalanine or tryptophan. The D gene is left open where the match is weak. Size tells how often a clone was seen (once, few, many) or the class of an expanded clone, and some rows leave it out.

size	V	D	J	DNA	CDR3
-	TRBV19	TRBD1	TRBJ2-4	TGTGCCAGTAGTATTCGGGACAGGGCGGACATTCAGTACTTC	CASSIRDRADIQYF
-	TRBV10-3	TRBD2	TRBJ2-1	TGTGCCATCAGCGGGACTACCAATGAGCAGTTCTTC	CAISGTTNEQFF
-	TRBV5-1	-	TRBJ2-2	TGCGCCAGCAGCTTGGAAACAACCGGGGAGCTGTTTTTT	CASSLETTGELFF
-	TRBV5-5	TRBD1	TRBJ1-6	TGTGCCAGCAGCTTGTCTAGGACAGGATACTCCTATAATTCACCCCTCCACTTT	CASSLSRTGYSYNSPLHF
once	TRBV3-1/TRBV3-2	-	TRBJ1-2	TGTGCCAGCAGCCAAGACAGCGGGGGCCTCCGGGGCGGCTACACCTTC	CASSQDSGGLRGGYTF
-	TRBV6-5	TRBD1	TRBJ1-2	TGTGCCAGCAGTCCGACAGGGGTGGATGGCTACACCTTC	CASSPTGVDGYTF
-	TRBV3-1/TRBV3-2	TRBD2	TRBJ2-5	TGTGCCAGCAGCCAAGATCTCCCTTTAGCGGGGGCACAAGAGACCCAGTACTTC	CASSQDLPLAGAQETQYF
-	TRBV30	-	TRBJ1-2	TGTGCCTGGAGTGTAACAGCTAACTATGGCTACACCTTC	CAWSVTANYGYTF
-	TRBV19	TRBD1	TRBJ2-5	TGTGCCAGTAGAGACGGGACAGGGGGCGAAGAGACCCAGTACTTC	CASRDGTGGEETQYF
-	TRBV4-3	-	TRBJ1-2	TGCGCCAGCAGCTCTCAACAGGGAGTTAGCTATGGCTACACCTTC	CASSSQQGVSYGYTF
-	TRBV6-6	TRBD1	TRBJ2-5	TGTGCCAGCAGTGTACAGGGGGCTGAGACCCAGTACTTC	CASSVQGAETQYF
once	TRBV6-5	-	TRBJ2-5	TGTGCCAGCAGGGTTGGCGGCTCTCAAGAGACCCAGTACTTC	CASRVGGSQETQYF
-	TRBV29-1	TRBD2	TRBJ2-3	TGCAGCGTTGGGGGCCCAGCGGGGGGGAAAGATACGCAGTATTTT	CSVGGPAGGKDTQYF
once	TRBV30	TRBD2	TRBJ2-4	TGTGCCTGGAGCACCTCGGCTAGCGGACCCAAAAACATTCAGTACTTC	CAWSTSASGPKNIQYF
few	TRBV27	TRBD2	TRBJ2-7	TGTGCCAGCAGTTTGTTGGCTAGCGGGTCCTTGGACGAGCAGTACTTC	CASSLLASGSLDEQYF